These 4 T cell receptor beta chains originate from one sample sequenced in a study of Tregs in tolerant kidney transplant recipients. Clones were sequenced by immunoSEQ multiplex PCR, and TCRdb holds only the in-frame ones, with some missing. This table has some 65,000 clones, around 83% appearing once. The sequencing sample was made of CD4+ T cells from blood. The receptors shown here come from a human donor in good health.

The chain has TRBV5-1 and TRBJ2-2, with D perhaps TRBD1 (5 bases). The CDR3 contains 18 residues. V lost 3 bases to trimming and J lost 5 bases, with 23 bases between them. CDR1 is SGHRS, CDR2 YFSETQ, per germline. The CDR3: CASSWVSAGLFSTGELFF. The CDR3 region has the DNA TGCGCCAGCAGCTGGGTATCGGCAGGGTTGTTTTCGACCGGGGAGCTGTTTTTT.

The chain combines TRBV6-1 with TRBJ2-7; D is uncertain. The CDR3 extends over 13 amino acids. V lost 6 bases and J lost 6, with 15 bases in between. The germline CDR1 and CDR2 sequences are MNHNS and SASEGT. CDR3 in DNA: TGTGCCAGCAGCTGGGTTCAGGCCTCCGAGCAGTACTTC. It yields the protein CASSWVQASEQYF.

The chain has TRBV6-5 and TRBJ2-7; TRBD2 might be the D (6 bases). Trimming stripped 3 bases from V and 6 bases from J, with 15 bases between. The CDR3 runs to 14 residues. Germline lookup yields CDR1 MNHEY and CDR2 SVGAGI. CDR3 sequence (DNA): TGTGCCAGCAGTTATATGCGGGGTGAGAGCGAGCAGTACTTC. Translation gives CASSYMRGESEQYF.

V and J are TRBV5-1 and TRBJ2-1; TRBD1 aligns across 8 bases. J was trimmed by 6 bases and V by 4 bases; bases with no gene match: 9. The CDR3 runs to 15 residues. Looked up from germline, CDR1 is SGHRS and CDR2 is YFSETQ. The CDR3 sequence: CASSEGTGGSNEQFF. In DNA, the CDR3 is TGCGCCAGCAGCGAAGGGACAGGAGGATCCAATGAGCAGTTCTTC.